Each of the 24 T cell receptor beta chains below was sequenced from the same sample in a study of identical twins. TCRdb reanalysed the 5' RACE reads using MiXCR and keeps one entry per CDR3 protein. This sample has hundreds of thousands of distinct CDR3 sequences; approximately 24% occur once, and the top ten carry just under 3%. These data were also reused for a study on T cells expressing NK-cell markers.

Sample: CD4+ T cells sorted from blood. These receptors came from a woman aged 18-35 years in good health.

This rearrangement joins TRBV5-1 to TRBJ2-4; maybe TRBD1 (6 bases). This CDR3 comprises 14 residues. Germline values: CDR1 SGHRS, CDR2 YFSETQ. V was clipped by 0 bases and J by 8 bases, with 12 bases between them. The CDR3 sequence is CASSLVLGGDIQYF. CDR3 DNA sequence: TGCGCCAGCAGCTTGGTATTAGGGGGTGACATTCAGTACTTC.

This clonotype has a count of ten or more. In nucleotides, the CDR3 is TGTGCCATCAGTGAGAGGGGGGAGGGCCTCAATGAGCAGTTCTTC. Translating gives CAISERGEGLNEQFF. The chain links TRBV10-3 to TRBJ2-1; TRBD2 might be the D (7 bases). Trimming pared 2 bases from V and 6 bases from J, leaving 14 bases between. Looked up from germline, CDR1 is ENHRY and CDR2 is SYGVKD. The CDR3 is 15 residues long.

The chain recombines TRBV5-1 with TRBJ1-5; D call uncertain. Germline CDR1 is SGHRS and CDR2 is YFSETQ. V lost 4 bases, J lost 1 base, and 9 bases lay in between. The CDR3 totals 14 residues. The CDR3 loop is CASSVLMSNQPQHF. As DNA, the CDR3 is TGCGCCAGCAGCGTTCTTATGAGCAATCAGCCCCAGCATTTT.

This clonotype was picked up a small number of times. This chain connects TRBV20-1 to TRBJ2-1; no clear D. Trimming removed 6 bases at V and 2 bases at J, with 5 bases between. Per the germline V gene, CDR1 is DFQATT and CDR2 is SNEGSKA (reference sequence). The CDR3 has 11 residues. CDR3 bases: TGCAGTGCCCCGACCTACAATGAGCAGTTCTTC. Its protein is CSAPTYNEQFF.

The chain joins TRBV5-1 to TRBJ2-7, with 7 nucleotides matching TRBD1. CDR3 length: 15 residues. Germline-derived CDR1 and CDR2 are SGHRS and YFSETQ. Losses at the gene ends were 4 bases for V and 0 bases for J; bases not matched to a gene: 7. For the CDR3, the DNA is TGCGCCAGCAGCACGACAGGGTTAAGCTCCTACGAGCAGTACTTC. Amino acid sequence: CASSTTGLSSYEQYF.

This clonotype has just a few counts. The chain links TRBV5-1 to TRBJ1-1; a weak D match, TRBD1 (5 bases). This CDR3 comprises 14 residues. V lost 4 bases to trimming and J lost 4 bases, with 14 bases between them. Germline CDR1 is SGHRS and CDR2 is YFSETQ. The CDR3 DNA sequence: TGCGCCAGCAGCCATGACAGTGGGAGCACTGAAGCTTTCTTT. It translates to CASSHDSGSTEAFF. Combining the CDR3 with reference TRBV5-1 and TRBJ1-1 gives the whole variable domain KAGVTQTPRYLIKTRGQQVTLSCSPISGHRSVSWYQQTPGQGLQFLFEYFSETQRNKGNFPGRFSGRQFSNSRSEMNVSTLELGDSALYLCASSHDSGSTEAFFGQGTRLTVV.

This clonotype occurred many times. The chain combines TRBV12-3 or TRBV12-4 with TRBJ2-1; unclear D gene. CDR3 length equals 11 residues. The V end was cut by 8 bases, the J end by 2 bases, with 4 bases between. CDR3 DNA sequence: TGTGCCAGCCTGACCTACAATGAGCAGTTCTTC. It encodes CASLTYNEQFF.

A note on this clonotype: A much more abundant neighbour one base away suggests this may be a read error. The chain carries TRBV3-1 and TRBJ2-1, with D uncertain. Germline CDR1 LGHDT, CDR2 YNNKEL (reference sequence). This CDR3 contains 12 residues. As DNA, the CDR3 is TGTGCCAGCAGCCAAGATCCCCAACCAAAGCTCTTC. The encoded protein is CASSQDPQPKLF.

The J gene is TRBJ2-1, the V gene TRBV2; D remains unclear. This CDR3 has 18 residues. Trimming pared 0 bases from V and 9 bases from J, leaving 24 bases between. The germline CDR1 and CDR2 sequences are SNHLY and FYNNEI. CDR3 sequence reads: CASSEARWSSISFGEQFF. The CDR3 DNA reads TGTGCCAGCAGTGAAGCAAGATGGAGCAGCATTTCGTTTGGTGAGCAGTTCTTC.

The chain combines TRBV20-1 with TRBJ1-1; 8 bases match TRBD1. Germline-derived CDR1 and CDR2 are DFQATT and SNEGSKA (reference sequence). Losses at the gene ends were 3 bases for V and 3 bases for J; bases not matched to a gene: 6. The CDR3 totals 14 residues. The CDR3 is CSASTGGVDTEAFF. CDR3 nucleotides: TGCAGTGCTAGTACAGGGGGGGTCGACACTGAAGCTTTCTTT.

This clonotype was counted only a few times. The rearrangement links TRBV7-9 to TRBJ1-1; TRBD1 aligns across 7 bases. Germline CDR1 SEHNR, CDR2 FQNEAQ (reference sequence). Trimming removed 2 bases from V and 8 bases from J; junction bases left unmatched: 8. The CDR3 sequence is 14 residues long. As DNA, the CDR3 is TGTGCCAGCAGCTTATTAGAAGGACAGGACGAAGCTTTCTTT. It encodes CASSLLEGQDEAFF. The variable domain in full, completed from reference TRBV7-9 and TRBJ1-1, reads DTGVSQNPRHKITKRGQNVTFRCDPISEHNRLYWYRQTLGQGPEFLTYFQNEAQLEKSRLLSDRFSAERPKGSFSTLEIQRTEQGDSAMYLCASSLLEGQDEAFFGQGTRLTVV.

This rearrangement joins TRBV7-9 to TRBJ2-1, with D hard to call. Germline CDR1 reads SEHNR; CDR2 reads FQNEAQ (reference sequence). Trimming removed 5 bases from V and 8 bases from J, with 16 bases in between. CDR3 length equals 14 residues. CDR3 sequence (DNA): TGTGCCAGCAGCCCACCTGCCGCGAGAGATGAGCAGTTCTTC. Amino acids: CASSPPAARDEQFF.

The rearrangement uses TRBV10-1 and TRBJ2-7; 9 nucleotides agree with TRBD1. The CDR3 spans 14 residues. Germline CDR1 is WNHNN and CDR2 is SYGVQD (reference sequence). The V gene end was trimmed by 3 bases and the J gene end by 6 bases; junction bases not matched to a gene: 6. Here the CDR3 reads CASSDLGTGSEQYF. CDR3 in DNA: TGCGCCAGCAGTGACTTAGGGACAGGGTCCGAGCAGTACTTC.

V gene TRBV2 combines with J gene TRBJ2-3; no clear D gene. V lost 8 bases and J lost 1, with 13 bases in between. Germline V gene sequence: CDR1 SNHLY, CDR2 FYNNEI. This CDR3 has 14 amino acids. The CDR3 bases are TGTGCCAGCCTCTTTACTGAAGGCACAGATACGCAGTATTTT. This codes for CASLFTEGTDTQYF.

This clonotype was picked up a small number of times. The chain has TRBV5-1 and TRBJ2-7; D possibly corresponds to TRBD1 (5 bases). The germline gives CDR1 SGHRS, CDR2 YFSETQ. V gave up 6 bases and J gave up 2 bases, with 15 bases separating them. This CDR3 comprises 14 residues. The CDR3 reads CASKVTDQTYEQYF. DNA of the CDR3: TGCGCCAGCAAAGTGACAGATCAAACCTACGAGCAGTACTTC.

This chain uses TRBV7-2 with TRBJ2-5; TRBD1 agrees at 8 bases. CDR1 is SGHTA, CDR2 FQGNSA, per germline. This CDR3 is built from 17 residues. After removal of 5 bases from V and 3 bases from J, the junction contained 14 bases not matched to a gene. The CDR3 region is CASSPRDRSLPKETQYF. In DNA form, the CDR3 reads TGTGCCAGCAGCCCCCGGGACAGGTCCTTGCCGAAAGAGACCCAGTACTTC.

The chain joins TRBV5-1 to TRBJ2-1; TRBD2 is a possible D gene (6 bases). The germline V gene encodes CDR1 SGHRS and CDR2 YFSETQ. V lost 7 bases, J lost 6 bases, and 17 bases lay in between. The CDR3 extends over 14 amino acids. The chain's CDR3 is CASSNQPGVNEQFF. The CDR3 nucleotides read TGCGCCAGCTCAAATCAGCCGGGGGTCAATGAGCAGTTCTTC.

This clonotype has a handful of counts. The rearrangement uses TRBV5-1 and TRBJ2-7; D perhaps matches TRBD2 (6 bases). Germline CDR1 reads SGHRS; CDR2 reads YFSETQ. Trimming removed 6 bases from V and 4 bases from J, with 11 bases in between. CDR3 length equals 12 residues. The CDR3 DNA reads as TGCGCCAGCAACGAGGGAGGATACGAGCAGTACTTC. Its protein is CASNEGGYEQYF.

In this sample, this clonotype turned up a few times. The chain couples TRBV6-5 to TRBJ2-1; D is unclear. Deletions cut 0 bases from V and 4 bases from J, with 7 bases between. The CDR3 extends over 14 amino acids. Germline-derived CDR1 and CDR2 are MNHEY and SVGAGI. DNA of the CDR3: TGTGCCAGCAGTTACTCGTCCACATACAATGAGCAGTTCTTC. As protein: CASSYSSTYNEQFF.

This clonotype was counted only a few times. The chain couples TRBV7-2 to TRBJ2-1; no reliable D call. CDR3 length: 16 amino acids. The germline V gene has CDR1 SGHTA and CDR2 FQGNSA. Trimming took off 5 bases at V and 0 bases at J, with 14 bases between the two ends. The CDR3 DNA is TGTGCCAGCAGCGCAGCCGTACTACGCTCCTACAATGAGCAGTTCTTC. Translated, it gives CASSAAVLRSYNEQFF.

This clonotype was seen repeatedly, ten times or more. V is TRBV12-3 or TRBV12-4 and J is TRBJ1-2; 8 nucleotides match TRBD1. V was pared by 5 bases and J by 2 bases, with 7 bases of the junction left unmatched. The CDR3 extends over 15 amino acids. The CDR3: CASSPRQGANYGYTF. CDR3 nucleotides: TGTGCCAGCAGTCCCCGTCAGGGGGCGAACTATGGCTACACCTTC.

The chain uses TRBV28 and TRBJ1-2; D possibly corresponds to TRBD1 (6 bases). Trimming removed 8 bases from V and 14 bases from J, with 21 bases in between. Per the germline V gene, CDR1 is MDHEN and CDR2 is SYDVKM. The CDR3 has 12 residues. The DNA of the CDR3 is TGTGCCAGCGGGCGGGACACCCCGGTCGGGACCTTC. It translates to CASGRDTPVGTF.

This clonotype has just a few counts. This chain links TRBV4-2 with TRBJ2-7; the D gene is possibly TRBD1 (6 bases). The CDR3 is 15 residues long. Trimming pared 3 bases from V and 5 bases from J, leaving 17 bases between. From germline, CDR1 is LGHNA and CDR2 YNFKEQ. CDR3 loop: CASSQGARDTHEQYF. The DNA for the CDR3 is TGTGCCAGCAGCCAGGGGGCTAGAGATACGCACGAGCAGTACTTC.

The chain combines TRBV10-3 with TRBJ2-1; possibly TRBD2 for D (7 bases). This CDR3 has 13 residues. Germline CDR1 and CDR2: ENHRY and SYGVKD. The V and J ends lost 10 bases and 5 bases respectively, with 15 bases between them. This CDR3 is CATGGGADNEQFF. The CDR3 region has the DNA TGTGCCACGGGGGGCGGGGCCGACAATGAGCAGTTCTTC.